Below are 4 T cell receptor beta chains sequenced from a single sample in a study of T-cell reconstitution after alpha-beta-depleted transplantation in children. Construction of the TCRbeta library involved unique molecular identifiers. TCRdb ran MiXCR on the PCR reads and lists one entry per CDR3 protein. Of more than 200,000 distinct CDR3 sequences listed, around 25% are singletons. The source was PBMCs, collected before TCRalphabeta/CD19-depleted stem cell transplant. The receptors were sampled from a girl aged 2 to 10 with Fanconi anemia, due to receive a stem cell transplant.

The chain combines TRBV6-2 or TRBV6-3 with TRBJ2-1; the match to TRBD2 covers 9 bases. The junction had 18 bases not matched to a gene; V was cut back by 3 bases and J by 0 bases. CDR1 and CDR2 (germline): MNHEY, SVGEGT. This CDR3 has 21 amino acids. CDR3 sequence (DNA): TGTGCCAGCAGTTATTTTGGGACGGGACTAGCAGGCGCGGGCTCCTACAATGAGCAGTTCTTC. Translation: CASSYFGTGLAGAGSYNEQFF.

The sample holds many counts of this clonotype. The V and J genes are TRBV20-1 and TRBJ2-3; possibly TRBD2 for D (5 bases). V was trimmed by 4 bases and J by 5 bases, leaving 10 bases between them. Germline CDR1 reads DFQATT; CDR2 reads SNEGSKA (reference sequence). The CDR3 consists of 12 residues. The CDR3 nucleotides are TGCAGTGCTATATTGGGGAGAGATACGCAGTATTTT. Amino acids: CSAILGRDTQYF.

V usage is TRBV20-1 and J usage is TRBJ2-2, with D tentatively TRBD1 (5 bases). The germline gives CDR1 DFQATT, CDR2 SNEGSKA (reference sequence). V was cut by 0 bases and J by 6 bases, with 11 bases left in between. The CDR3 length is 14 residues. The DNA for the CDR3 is TGCAGTGCTAGAGATTTGGGGCGGTCCGGGGAGCTGTTTTTT. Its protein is CSARDLGRSGELFF.

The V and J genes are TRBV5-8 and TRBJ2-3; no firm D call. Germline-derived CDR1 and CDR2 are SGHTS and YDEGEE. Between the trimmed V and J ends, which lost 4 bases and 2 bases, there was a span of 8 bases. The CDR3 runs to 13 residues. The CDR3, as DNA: TGTGCCAGCAGCCACAGCCACACAGATACGCAGTATTTT. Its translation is CASSHSHTDTQYF.